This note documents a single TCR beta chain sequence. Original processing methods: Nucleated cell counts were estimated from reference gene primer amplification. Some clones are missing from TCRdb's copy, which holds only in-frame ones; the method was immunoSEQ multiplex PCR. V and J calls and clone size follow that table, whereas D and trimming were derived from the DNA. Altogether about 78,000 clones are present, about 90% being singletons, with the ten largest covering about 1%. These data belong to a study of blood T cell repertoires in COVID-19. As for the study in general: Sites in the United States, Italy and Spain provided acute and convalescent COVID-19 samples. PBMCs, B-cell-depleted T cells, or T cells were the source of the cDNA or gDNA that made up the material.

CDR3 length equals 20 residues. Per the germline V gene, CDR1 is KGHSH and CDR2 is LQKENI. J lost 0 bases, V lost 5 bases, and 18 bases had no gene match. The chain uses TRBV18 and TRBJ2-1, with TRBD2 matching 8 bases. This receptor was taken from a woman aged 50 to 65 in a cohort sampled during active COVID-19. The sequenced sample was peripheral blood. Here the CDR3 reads CASSFSETGGLGGSYNEQFF. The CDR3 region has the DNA TGTGCCAGCTCATTCAGTGAAACGGGGGGACTAGGGGGCTCCTACAATGAGCAGTTCTTC.